Sequencing of this T cell receptor beta chain was carried out in a study of post-analysis software for immune sequencing data (dated by TCRdb to the mid-2010s). Concerning the study at large: Relapsing-remitting, secondary progressive and progressive-relapsing multiple sclerosis were recorded as disease courses, and subtype annotation was lacking for some patients. The patient repertoires were set against about eleven previously published healthy control repertoires from donors whose ages ranged from roughly 6 to 26 years. A subset of samples was prepared in parallel using single-end sample barcoding, then pooled and co-amplified after Illumina adapter ligation.

TCR beta repertoires were profiled from peripheral blood of approximately 13 young patients with multiple sclerosis to demonstrate the VDJtools post-analysis software. The multiple sclerosis patients were children and adolescents ranging in age from roughly 6 to 16 years. As regards this clonotype: What antigen it recognizes has not been identified. The record has no base qualities; no much larger clone is one base away.

The library was prepared using PCR. The instrument given in TCRdb is Illumina HiSeq 2500. To reduce PCR and sequencing biases, unique molecular identifiers were built into the TCR beta cDNA libraries. Per 1 to 10 million input T cells, roughly 500,000 cDNA molecules were obtained, such that each molecule approximated one T cell. The same protocol used for the earlier healthy control dataset was applied to prepare and sequence the patient libraries. Within a given batch, samples were prepared together, multiplexed and sequenced on the same HiSeq lane. Concerning the study's data processing: Raw barcoded reads were processed with MIGEC, and single-read molecular identifier groups were discarded before consensus assembly and CDR3 extraction. Clonotype tables were post-analysed with VDJtools, normalizing diversity by down-sampling all datasets to the smallest sample size. To correct batch-related cross-sample contamination, repertoire overlap clustering matched CDR3 amino acid sequences but not nucleotide sequences. Starting from the raw public reads, TCRdb applied fastp trimming at Q25, assembled clones with MiXCR and retained in-frame beta chains. Here each entry gathers all rows of one CDR3 protein and keeps the most common genes and DNA. TCRdb, not the authors, supplied the V and J calls. This sample gives approximately 730,000 distinct CDR3 sequences in total; 30% of them show up just once. The ten most abundant clones make up around 0.56% of the sample.

On the study overall, not on this receptor specifically: Normalized Chao1 diversity was significantly lower in multiple sclerosis patients than controls, suggesting substantial peripheral T-cell clonal expansion. A handful of TRBV segments, including TRBV5-6, TRBV5-1 and TRBV20-1, were significantly more frequent in patients than controls. When samples were clustered directly using the F measure, samples prepared in the same batch co-clustered strongly, which prompted a batch-effect correction. The control group was slightly older than the multiple sclerosis patient group.

V is cut back by 3 bases and J by 6 bases, with 3 bases in the junction unmatched. The germline V gene (reference sequence) gives CDR1 as LGHDT and CDR2 as YNNKEL. Taken from cysteine to phenylalanine, the CDR3 has 15 residues. Just CDR3 DNA is preserved here, 45 bases in frame from base 1. The receptor chain draws on TRBV3-1 and TRBJ2-1; 12 central nucleotides agree with TRBD1. The TCR was taken from a girl between 10 and 17 years old with multiple sclerosis. Sequencing was performed on blood. The sequenced DNA is TGTGCCAGCAGCCACCGGGACAGGGGGCGCAATGAGCAGTTCTTC. It translates to CASSHRDRGRNEQFF.